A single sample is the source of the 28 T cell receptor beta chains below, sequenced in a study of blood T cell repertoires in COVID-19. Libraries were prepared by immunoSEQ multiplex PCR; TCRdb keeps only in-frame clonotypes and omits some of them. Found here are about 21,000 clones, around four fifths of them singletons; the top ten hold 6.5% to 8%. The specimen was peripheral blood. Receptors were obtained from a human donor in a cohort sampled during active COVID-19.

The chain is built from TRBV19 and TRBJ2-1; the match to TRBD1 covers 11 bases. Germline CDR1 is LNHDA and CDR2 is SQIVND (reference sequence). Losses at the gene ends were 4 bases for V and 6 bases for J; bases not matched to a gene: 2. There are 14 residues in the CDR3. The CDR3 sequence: CASSRDRGSNEQFF. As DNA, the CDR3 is TGTGCCAGTAGTAGGGACAGGGGGAGCAATGAGCAGTTCTTC.

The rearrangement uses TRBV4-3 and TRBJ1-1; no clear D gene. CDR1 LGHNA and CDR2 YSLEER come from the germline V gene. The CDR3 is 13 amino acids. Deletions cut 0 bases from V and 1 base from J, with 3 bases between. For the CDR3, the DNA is TGCGCCAGCAGCCAAGACAAGAACACTGAAGCTTTCTTT. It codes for CASSQDKNTEAFF.

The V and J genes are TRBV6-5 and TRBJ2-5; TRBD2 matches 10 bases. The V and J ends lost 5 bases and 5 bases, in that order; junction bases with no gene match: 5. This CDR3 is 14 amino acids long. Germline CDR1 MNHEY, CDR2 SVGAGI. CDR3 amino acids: CASSPGLAVETQYF. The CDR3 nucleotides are TGTGCCAGCAGTCCCGGACTAGCGGTTGAGACCCAGTACTTC.

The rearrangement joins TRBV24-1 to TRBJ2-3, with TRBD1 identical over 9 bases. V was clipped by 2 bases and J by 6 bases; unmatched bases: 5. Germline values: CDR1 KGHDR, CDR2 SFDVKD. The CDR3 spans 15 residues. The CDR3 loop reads CATSDYGQGSDTQYF. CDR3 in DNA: TGTGCCACCAGTGATTACGGACAGGGGTCGGATACGCAGTATTTT.

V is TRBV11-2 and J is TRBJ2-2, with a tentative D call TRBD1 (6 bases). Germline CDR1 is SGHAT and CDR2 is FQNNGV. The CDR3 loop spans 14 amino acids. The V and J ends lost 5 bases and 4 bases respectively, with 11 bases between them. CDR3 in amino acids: CASSGQGSTGELFF. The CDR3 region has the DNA TGTGCCAGCAGCGGGCAGGGGAGCACCGGGGAGCTGTTTTTT.

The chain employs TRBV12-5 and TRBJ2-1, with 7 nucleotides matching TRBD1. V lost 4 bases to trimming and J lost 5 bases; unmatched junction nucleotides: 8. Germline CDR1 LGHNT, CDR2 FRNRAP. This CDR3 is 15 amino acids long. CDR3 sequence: CASGSPTGNHNEQFF. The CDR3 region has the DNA TGTGCTAGTGGTTCTCCGACAGGGAATCACAATGAGCAGTTCTTC.

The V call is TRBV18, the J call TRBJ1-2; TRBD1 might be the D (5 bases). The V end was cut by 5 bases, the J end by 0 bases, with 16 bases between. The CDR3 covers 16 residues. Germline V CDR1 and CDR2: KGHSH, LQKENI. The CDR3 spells CASSTQSDTTNYGYTF. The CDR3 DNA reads TGTGCCAGCTCAACTCAATCGGACACAACTAACTATGGCTACACCTTC. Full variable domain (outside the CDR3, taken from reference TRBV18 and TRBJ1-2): NAGVMQNPRHLVRRRGQEARLRCSPMKGHSHVYWYRQLPEEGLKFMVYLQKENIIDESGMPKERFSAEFPKEGPSILRIQQVVRGDSAAYFCASSTQSDTTNYGYTFGSGTRLTVV.

CDR3 amino acids: CATSAPSGTYNEQFF. CDR3 DNA: TGTGCCACCAGTGCTCCTAGCGGGACCTACAATGAGCAGTTCTTC. The chain couples TRBV24-1 to TRBJ2-1; the match to TRBD2 covers 9 bases. V trimming: 5 bases; J trimming: 2 bases; junction bases outside the gene matches: 3. The CDR3 runs to 15 residues. Germline V CDR1 and CDR2: KGHDR, SFDVKD.

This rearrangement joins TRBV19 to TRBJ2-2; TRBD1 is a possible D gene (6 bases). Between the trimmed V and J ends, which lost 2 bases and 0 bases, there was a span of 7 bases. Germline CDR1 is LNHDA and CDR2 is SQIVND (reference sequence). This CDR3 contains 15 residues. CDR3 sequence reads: CASSIRGSNTGELFF. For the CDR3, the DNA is TGTGCCAGTAGTATAAGGGGGTCGAACACCGGGGAGCTGTTTTTT.

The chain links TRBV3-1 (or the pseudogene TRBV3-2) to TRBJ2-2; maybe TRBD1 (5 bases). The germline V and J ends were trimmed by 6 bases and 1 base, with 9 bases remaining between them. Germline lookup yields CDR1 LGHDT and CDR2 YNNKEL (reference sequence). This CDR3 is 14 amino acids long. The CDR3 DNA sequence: TGTGCCAGCAGGATGCAGGGGAACACCGGGGAGCTGTTTTTT. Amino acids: CASRMQGNTGELFF.

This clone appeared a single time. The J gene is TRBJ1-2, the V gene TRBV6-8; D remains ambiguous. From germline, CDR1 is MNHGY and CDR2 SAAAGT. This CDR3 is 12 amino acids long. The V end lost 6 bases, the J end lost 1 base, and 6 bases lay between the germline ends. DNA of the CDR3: TGTGCCAGCAGACAAAGTAACTATGGCTACACCTTC. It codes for CASRQSNYGYTF.

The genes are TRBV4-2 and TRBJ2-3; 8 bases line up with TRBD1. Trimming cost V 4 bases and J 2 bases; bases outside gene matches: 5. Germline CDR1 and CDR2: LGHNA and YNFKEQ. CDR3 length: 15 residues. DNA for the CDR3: TGTGCCAGCAGCCTTGGACAGGGACCCACAGATACGCAGTATTTT. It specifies CASSLGQGPTDTQYF.

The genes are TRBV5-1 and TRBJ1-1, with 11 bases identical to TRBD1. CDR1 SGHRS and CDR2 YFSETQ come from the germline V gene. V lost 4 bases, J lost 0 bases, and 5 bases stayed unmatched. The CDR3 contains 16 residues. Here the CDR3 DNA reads TGCGCCAGCAGCATAGGGACAGGGGGGATGAACACTGAAGCTTTCTTT. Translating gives CASSIGTGGMNTEAFF.

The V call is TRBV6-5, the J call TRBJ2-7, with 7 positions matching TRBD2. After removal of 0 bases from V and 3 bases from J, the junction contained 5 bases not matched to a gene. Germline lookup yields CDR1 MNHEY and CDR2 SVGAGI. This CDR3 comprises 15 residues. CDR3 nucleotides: TGTGCCAGCAGTTACTCTCTAGCGGCCGACTACGAGCAGTACTTC. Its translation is CASSYSLAADYEQYF.

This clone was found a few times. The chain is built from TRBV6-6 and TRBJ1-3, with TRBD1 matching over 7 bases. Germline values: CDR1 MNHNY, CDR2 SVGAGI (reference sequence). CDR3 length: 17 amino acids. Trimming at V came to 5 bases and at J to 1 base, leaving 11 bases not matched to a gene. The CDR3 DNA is TGTGCCAGCAGTCTCACTAGACAGGGCTGGTCTGGAAACACCATATATTTT. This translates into CASSLTRQGWSGNTIYF.

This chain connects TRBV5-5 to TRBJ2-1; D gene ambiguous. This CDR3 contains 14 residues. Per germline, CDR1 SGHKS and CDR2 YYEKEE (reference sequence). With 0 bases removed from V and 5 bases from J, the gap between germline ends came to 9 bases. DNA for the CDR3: TGTGCCAGCAGCTTGGCCCCCCTTAACAATGAGCAGTTCTTC. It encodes CASSLAPLNNEQFF.

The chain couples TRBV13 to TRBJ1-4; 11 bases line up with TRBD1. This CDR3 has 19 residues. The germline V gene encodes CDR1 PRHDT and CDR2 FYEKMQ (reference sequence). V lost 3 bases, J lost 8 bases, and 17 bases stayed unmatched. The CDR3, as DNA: TGTGCCAGCAGCTTTGGACTCTCCGGACAGGGGGCAGGAGAGGAAAAACTGTTTTTT. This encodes CASSFGLSGQGAGEEKLFF.

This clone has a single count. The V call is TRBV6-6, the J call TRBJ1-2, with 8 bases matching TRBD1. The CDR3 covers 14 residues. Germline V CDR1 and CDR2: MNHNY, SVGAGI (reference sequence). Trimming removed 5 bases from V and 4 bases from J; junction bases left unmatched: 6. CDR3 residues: CASSGDRGGYGYTF. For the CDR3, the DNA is TGTGCCAGCAGTGGTGACAGGGGAGGCTATGGCTACACCTTC.

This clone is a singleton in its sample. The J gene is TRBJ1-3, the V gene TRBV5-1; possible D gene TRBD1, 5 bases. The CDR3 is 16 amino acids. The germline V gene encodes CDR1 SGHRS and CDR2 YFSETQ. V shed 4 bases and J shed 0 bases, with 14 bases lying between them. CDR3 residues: CASSRDFLSSGNTIYF. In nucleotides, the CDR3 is TGCGCCAGCAGCAGGGACTTTCTGAGCTCTGGAAACACCATATATTTT.

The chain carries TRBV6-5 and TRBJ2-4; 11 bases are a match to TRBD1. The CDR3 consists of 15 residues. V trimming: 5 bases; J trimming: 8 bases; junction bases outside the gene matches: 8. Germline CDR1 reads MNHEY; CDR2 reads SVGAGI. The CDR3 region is CASSTGTGGRDIQYF. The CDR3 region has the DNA TGTGCCAGCAGTACCGGGACAGGGGGTAGGGACATTCAGTACTTC.

The CDR3: CAIRADRGGYEQYF. The CDR3, as DNA: TGTGCCATCAGGGCCGACAGGGGAGGCTACGAGCAGTACTTC. The chain recombines TRBV10-3 with TRBJ2-7; 8 nucleotides line up with TRBD1. This CDR3 has 14 residues. Germline V gene data show CDR1 as ENHRY and CDR2 as SYGVKD. V lost 6 bases and J lost 3; bases outside the gene matches: 7.

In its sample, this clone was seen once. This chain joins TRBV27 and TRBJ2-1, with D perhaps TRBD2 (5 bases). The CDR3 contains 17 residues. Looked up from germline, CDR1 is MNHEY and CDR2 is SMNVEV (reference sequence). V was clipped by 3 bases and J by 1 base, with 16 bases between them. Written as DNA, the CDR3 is TGTGCCAGCAGTTTTTCCAGCTCGACTATGTCCTACAATGAGCAGTTCTTC. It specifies CASSFSSSTMSYNEQFF.

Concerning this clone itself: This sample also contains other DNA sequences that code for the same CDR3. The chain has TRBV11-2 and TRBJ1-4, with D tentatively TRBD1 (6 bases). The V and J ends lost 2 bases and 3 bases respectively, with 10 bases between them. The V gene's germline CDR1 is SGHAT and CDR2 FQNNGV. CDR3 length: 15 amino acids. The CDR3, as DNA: TGTGCCAGCAGCTTACAGGACAGCTCTAATGAAAAACTGTTTTTT. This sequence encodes CASSLQDSSNEKLFF. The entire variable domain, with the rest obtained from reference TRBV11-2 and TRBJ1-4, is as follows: EAGVAQSPRYKIIEKRQSVAFWCNPISGHATLYWYQQILGQGPKLLIQFQNNGVVDDSQLPKDRFSAERLKGVDSTLKIQPAKLEDSAVYLCASSLQDSSNEKLFFGSGTQLSVL.

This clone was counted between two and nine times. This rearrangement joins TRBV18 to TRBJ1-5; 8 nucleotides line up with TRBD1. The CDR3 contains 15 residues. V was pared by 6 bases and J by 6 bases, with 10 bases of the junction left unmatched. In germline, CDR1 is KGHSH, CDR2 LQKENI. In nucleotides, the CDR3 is TGTGCCAGCTCGCGGACAGGGAGTATAGGTCAGCCCCAGCATTTT. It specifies CASSRTGSIGQPQHF.

The CDR3 DNA is TGTGCCAGCAGTTATCGTGGCGGGGGGAGGGGTGAGCAGTTCTTC. As protein: CASSYRGGGRGEQFF. The chain recombines TRBV6-6 with TRBJ2-1; 8 bases are shared with TRBD2. This CDR3 spans 15 amino acids. Germline V CDR1 and CDR2: MNHNY, SVGAGI (reference sequence). The V gene end was trimmed by 3 bases and the J gene end by 9 bases; junction bases not matched to a gene: 10.

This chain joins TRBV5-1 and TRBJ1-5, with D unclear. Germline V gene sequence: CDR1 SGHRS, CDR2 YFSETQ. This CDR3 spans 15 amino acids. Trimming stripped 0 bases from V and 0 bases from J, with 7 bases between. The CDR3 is CASSLGGYSNQPQHF. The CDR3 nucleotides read TGCGCCAGCAGCTTGGGAGGGTATAGCAATCAGCCCCAGCATTTT.

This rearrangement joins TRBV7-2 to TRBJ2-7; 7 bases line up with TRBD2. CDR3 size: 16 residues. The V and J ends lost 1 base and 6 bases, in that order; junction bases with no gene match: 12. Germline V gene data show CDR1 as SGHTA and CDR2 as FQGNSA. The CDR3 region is CASSLVGRAGSGEQYF. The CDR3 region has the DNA TGTGCCAGCAGCTTAGTTGGGAGGGCAGGGTCGGGCGAGCAGTACTTC.

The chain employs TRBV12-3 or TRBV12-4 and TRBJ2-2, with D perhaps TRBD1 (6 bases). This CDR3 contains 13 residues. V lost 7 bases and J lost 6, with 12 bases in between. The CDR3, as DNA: TGTGCCAGCAAACGACAGGTTTCCGGGGAGCTGTTTTTT. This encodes CASKRQVSGELFF.